This T cell receptor (beta chain) emerged from a study of CD8 T cells in Susac syndrome. Random hexamers were used to reverse transcribe an amount of roughly 0.45 to 1 ug RNA. TCRdb re-called the immunoSEQ multiplex PCR reads with MiXCR, one entry per CDR3 protein. The sample contains about 300,000 distinct CDR3 sequences, around 92% of which appear only once. The V and J ends lost 3 bases and 5 bases respectively, with 16 bases between them. Germline lookup yields CDR1 LNHDA and CDR2 SQIVND (reference sequence). CDR3 size: 15 residues. This TCR derives from a human donor with multiple sclerosis. The J gene is TRBJ1-1, the V gene TRBV19, with D possibly being TRBD1 (6 bases). Source material: CD4+ T cells from PBMCs. Written as DNA, the CDR3 is TGTGCCAGTAGTATCCCCTATCGGGGGCGGACTGAAGCTTTCTTT. This encodes CASSIPYRGRTEAFF.